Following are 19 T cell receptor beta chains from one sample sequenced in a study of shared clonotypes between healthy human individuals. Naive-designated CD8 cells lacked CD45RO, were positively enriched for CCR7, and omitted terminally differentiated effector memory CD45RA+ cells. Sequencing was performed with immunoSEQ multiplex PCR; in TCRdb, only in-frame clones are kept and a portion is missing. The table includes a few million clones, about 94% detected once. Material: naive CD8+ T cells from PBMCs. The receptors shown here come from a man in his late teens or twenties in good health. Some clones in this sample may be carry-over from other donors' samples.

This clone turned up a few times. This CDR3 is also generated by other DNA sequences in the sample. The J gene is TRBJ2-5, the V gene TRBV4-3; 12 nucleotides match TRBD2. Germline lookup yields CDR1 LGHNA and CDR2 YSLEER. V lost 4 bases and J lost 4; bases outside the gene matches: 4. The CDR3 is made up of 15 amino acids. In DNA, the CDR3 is TGCGCCAGCAGCCGGGGACTAGCGGGCGCAGAGACCCAGTACTTC. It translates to CASSRGLAGAETQYF.

CDR3 sequence: CASTTTGRTEAFF. The CDR3 DNA is TGCGCCAGCACAACGACAGGGAGGACTGAAGCTTTCTTT. This chain joins TRBV4-1 and TRBJ1-1; 7 bases are a match to TRBD1. CDR1 and CDR2 (germline): MGHRA, YSYEKL. With V trimmed by 7 bases and J by 5 bases, 7 bases remained unmatched. This CDR3 comprises 13 residues.

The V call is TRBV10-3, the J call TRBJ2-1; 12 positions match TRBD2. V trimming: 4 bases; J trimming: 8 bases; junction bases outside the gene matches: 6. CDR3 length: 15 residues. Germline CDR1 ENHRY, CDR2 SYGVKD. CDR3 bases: TGTGCCATCAGTGGGGGGGGACTAGCGGGCCATGAGCAGTTCTTC. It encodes CAISGGGLAGHEQFF.

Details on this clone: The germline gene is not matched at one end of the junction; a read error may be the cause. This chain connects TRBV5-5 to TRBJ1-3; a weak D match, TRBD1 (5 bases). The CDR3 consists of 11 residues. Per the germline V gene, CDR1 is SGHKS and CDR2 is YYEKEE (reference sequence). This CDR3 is CASSLGTGTEF. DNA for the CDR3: TGTGCCAGCAGCTTGGGCACCGGGACGGAGTTT. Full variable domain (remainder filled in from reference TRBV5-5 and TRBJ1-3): DAGVTQSPTHLIKTRGQQVTLRCSPISGHKSVSWYQQVLGQGPQFIFQYYEKEERGRGNFPDRFSARQFPNYSSELNVNALLLGDSALYLCASSLGTGTEFGEGSWLTVV.

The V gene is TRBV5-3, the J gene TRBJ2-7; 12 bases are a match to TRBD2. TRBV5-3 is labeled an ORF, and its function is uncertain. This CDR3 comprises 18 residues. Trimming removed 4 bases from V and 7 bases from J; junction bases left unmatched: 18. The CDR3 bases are TGTGCCAGAAGCCCCCCAAGGCTAGCGGGAGGGCCTTCTAGGGAGCAGTACTTC. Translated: CARSPPRLAGGPSREQYF.

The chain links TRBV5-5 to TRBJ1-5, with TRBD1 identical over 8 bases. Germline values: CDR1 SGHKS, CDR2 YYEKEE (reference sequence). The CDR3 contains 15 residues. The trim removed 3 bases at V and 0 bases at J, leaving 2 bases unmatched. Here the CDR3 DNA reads TGTGCCAGCAGCTGGGACAGGAATAGCAATCAGCCCCAGCATTTT. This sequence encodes CASSWDRNSNQPQHF. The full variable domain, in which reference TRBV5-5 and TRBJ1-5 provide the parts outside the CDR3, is DAGVTQSPTHLIKTRGQQVTLRCSPISGHKSVSWYQQVLGQGPQFIFQYYEKEERGRGNFPDRFSARQFPNYSSELNVNALLLGDSALYLCASSWDRNSNQPQHFGDGTRLSIL.

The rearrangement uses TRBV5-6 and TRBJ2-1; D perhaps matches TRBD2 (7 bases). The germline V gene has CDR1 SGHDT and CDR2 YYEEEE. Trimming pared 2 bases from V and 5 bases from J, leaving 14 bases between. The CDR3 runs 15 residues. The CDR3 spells CASSLLAQGHNEQFF. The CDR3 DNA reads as TGTGCCAGCAGCTTACTAGCGCAGGGGCACAATGAGCAGTTCTTC. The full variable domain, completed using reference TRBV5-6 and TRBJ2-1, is DAGVTQSPTHLIKTRGQQVTLRCSPKSGHDTVSWYQQALGQGPQFIFQYYEEEERQRGNFPDRFSGHQFPNYSSELNVNALLLGDSALYLCASSLLAQGHNEQFFGPGTRLTVL.

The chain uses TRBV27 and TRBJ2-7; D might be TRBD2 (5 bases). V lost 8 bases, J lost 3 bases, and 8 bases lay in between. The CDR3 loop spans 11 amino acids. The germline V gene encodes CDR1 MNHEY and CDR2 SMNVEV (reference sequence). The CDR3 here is CASFGGYEQYF. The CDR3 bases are TGTGCCAGCTTTGGAGGCTACGAGCAGTACTTC.

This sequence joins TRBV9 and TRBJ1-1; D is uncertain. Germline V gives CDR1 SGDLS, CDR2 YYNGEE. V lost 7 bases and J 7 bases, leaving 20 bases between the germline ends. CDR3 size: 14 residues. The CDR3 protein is CASGSQKGISEAFF. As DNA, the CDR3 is TGTGCCAGCGGGTCCCAAAAGGGAATTAGTGAAGCTTTCTTT.

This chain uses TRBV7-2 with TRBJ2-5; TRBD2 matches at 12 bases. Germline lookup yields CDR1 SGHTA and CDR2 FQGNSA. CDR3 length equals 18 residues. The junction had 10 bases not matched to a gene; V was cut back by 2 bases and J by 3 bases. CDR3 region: CASSLTGLAGWGEETQYF. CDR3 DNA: TGTGCCAGCAGCTTAACAGGACTAGCGGGATGGGGGGAAGAGACCCAGTACTTC.

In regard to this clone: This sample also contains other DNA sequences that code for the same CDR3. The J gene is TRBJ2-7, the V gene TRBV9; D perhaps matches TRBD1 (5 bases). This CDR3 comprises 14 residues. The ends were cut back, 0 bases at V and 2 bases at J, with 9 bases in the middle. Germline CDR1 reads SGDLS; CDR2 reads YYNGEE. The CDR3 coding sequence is TGTGCCAGCAGCGTAGCAGGCAGGGCCTACGAGCAGTACTTC. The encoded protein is CASSVAGRAYEQYF.

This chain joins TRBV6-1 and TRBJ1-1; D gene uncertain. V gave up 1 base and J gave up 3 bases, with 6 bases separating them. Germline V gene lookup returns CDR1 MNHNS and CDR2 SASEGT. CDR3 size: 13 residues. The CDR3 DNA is TGTGCCAGCAGTGAAGAGTTAGACACTGAAGCTTTCTTT. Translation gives CASSEELDTEAFF.

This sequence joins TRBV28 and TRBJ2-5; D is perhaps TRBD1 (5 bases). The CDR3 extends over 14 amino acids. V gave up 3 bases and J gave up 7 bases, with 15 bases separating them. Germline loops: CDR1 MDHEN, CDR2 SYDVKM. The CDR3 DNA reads TGTGCCAGCAGTTTGGAGACGGACACGGGGACCCAGTACTTC. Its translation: CASSLETDTGTQYF.

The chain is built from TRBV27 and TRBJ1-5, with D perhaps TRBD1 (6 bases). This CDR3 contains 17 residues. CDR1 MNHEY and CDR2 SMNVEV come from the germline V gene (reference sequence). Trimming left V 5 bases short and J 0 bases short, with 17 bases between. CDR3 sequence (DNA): TGTGCCAGCAGTCCCCTTGTGGGGGGGCATAGCAATCAGCCCCAGCATTTT. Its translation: CASSPLVGGHSNQPQHF.

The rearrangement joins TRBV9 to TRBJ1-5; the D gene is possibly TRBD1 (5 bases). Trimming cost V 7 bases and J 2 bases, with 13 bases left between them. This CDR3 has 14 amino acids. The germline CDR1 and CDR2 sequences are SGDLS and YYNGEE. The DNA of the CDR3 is TGTGCCAGCCGAAAGTTCAGGGGCAATCAGCCCCAGCATTTT. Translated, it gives CASRKFRGNQPQHF.

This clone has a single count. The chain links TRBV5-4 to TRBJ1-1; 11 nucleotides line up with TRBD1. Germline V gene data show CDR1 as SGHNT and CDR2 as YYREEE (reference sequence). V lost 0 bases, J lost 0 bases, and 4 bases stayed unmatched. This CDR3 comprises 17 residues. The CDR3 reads CASSLEGQGGMNTEAFF. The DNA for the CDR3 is TGTGCCAGCAGCTTGGAGGGACAGGGGGGTATGAACACTGAAGCTTTCTTT. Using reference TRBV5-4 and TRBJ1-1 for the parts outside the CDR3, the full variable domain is ETGVTQSPTHLIKTRGQQVTLRCSSQSGHNTVSWYQQALGQGPQFIFQYYREEENGRGNFPPRFSGLQFPNYSSELNVNALELDDSALYLCASSLEGQGGMNTEAFFGQGTRLTVV.

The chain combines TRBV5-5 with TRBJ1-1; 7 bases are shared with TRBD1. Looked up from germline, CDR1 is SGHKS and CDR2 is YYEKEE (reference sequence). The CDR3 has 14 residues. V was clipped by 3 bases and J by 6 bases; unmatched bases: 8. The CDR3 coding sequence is TGTGCCAGCAGCTCGACAGGGCGGGGAGCTGAAGCTTTCTTT. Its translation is CASSSTGRGAEAFF.

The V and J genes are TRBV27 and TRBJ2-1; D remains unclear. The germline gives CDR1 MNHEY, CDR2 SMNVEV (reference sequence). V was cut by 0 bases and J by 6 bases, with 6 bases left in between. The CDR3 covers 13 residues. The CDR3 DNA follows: TGTGCCAGCAGTTTATCGATTTTCAATGAGCAGTTCTTC. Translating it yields CASSLSIFNEQFF.

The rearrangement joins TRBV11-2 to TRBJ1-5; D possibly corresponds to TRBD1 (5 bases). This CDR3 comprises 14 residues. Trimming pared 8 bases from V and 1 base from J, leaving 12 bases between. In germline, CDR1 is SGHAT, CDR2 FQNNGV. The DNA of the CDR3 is TGTGCCAGCTCTAATCGGGACAGCAATCAGCCCCAGCATTTT. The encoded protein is CASSNRDSNQPQHF.